This TCR beta chain stems from a study of T cell responses to AZD1222 COVID-19 vaccine. Looking at the study overall: Pooled in the analysis were second doses at about 4 or about 12 weeks. Study findings and constraints: Repertoire sampling happened only post peak T cell response. Donors in the cohort were predominantly white British and more often female, and clonal diversity was possibly underestimated.

The germline V and J ends were trimmed by 2 bases and 0 bases, with 7 bases remaining between them. The V gene's germline CDR1 is KGHSH and CDR2 LQKENI. This CDR3 spans 14 amino acids. Produced via immunoSEQ multiplex PCR; TCRdb's table is partial and in-frame only. The repertoire holds approximately 130,000 clones, around 93% seen once, with 0.85% to 1.3% in the top ten. A note on this clone: Its specificity is not known.

The chain links TRBV18 to TRBJ1-1; D unresolved. The sequence was collected from an adult in good health. The sample was peripheral blood, taken on day 0 of AZD1222 vaccination. The CDR3 reads CASSPGRMNTEAFF. The CDR3 DNA is TGTGCCAGCTCACCAGGCAGGATGAACACTGAAGCTTTCTTT. The variable domain in full, with the rest retrieved from reference TRBV18 and TRBJ1-1, is NAGVMQNPRHLVRRRGQEARLRCSPMKGHSHVYWYRQLPEEGLKFMVYLQKENIIDESGMPKERFSAEFPKEGPSILRIQQVVRGDSAAYFCASSPGRMNTEAFFGQGTRLTVV.